This TCR beta chain was found in a study of Ad26.COV2.S vaccination and SARS-CoV-2 variants. Treatment in this sample: roughly 20 received Ad26.COV2.S at low or high dose, single or two shots; about 5 received placebo; per-sample allocation not given. On day 63 after the first injection, vaccine and placebo recipients gave samples. This table comes from immunoSEQ multiplex PCR, and its TCRdb copy is limited to in-frame clones, with some not included. The repertoire consists of over 200,000 clones, with approximately 90% occurring once and the leading ten covering about 10%. This CDR3 is built from 12 residues. V lost 3 bases, J lost 7 bases, and 7 bases lay in between. The germline V gene encodes CDR1 SEHNR and CDR2 FQNEAQ (reference sequence).

This chain uses TRBV7-9 with TRBJ2-1; D assignment may be TRBD1 or TRBD2 (5 bases each). This specimen was peripheral blood, taken in a trial of Ad26.COV2.S vaccine versus placebo. This TCR was sampled from a person aged 18-65 years who received the Ad26.COV2.S COVID-19 vaccine or a placebo. CDR3 region: CASSFRENEQFF. In nucleotides, the CDR3 is TGTGCCAGCAGCTTCAGGGAGAATGAGCAGTTCTTC.